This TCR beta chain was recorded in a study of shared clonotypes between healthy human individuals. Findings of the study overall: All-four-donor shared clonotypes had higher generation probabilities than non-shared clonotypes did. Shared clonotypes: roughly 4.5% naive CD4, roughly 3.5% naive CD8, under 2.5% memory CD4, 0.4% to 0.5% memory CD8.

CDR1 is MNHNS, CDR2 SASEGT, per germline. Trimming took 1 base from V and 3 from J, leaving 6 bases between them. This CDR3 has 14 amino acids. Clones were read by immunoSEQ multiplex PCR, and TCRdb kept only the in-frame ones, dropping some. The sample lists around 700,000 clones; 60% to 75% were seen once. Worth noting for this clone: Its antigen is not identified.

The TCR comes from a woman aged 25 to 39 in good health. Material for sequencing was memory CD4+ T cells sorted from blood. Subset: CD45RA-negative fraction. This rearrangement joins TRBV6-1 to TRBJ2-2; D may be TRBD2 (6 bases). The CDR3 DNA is TGTGCCAGCAGTGAAGGACTAGACACCGGGGAGCTGTTTTTT. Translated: CASSEGLDTGELFF.